The rows below give T cell receptor beta chains drawn from one sample of a study of technical replicates of blood from a handful of donors. Assay: immunoSEQ multiplex PCR; the TCRdb copy retains only in-frame clones and omits some. Among tens of thousands of clones listed, just under 95% were seen once. Sequencing input: T cells isolated from PBMCs. These receptors came from a human donor in good health. CDR3s include the opening cysteine and the closing phenylalanine or tryptophan. D genes are given only for firm matches. Some rows mark clone size as missing; the rest say once, few, many or name a class of expanded clone.

clone size,V gene,D gene,J gene,CDR3 DNA,CDR3 protein
-,TRBV7-9,-,TRBJ2-1,TGTGCCAGCAGCGACGAGCGGAGCTCCTACAATGAGCAGTTCTTC,CASSDERSSYNEQFF
-,TRBV5-6,TRBD2,TRBJ2-1,TGTGCCAGCAGCTTGGCACTAGCGGGAAGCTACAATGAGCAGTTCTTC,CASSLALAGSYNEQFF
few,TRBV6-6,TRBD1,TRBJ1-1,TGTGCCAGCAGTTACGCCGGACAGGGGGACACTGAAGCTTTCTTT,CASSYAGQGDTEAFF
once,TRBV7-9,TRBD1,TRBJ2-5,TGTGCCAGCAGCTCCCGGGACAGGGGCCATGAGGAGACCCAGTACTTC,CASSSRDRGHEETQYF
-,TRBV5-1,TRBD1,TRBJ1-3,TGCGCCAGCGCTGACAGGGGTGGAAACACCATATATTTT,CASADRGGNTIYF
-,TRBV7-2,TRBD2,TRBJ2-1,TGTGCCAGCAGCTCTAGCGGGAGAATACAGTTCTTC,CASSSSGRIQFF
-,TRBV2,-,TRBJ2-1,TGTGCCAGTTTCACAGCAAACAATGAGCAGTTCTTC,CASFTANNEQFF
-,TRBV27,-,TRBJ1-1,TGTGCCAGCAGTGTCGATCGGAGATCTGAAGCTTTCTTT,CASSVDRRSEAFF
-,TRBV27,TRBD2,TRBJ2-3,TGTGCCAGCAGTTTAGCCGGGAGGGCCTCGGGTACGCAGTATTTT,CASSLAGRASGTQYF
-,TRBV5-1,-,TRBJ1-1,TGCGCCAGCAGCCCGACAGGAAGGCACACTGAAGCTTTCTTT,CASSPTGRHTEAFF
-,TRBV7-9,TRBD1,TRBJ1-4,TGTGCCAGCAGCTTAGGGACAGGGGGAACTAATGAAAAACTGTTTTTT,CASSLGTGGTNEKLFF
-,TRBV5-1,-,TRBJ1-3,TGCGCCAGCAGCTTCGGGTCTGGAAACACCATATATTTT,CASSFGSGNTIYF
once,TRBV11-3,TRBD1,TRBJ2-2,TGTGCCAGCAGCTTAGATTCCCCAGGACAGGGGAACACCGGGGAGCTGTTTTTT,CASSLDSPGQGNTGELFF
-,TRBV29-1,-,TRBJ1-1,TGCAGCGTCGAGGCGGGAACGAACACTGAAGCTTTCTTT,CSVEAGTNTEAFF
-,TRBV4-3,TRBD1,TRBJ2-7,TGCGCCAGCAGCCAAAACGACAGGGTGGGATACGAGCAGTACTTC,CASSQNDRVGYEQYF
-,TRBV9,-,TRBJ2-5,TGTGCCAGCAGCGCGGGGATCCAAGAGACCCAGTACTTC,CASSAGIQETQYF
-,TRBV11-3,-,TRBJ2-7,TGTGCCAGCAGCTTACACAGCACCTACGAGCAGTACTTC,CASSLHSTYEQYF
-,TRBV28,TRBD2,TRBJ2-7,TGTGCCAGCAGAGAACTAGCGGGCTACGAGCAGTACTTC,CASRELAGYEQYF
-,TRBV19,TRBD1,TRBJ2-7,TGTGCCAGACGGGACAGGGCTCTAGCGGAGCCCCACGAGCAGTACTTC,CARRDRALAEPHEQYF
-,TRBV4-2,-,TRBJ1-5,TGTGCCAGCAGCCAAGATTCGTCCGGTCAGCCCCAGCATTTT,CASSQDSSGQPQHF
-,TRBV9,TRBD2,TRBJ2-1,TGTGCCAGCAGCGTAGGCGGCGGGAGCTCCTACAATGAGCAGTTCTTC,CASSVGGGSSYNEQFF
-,TRBV2,TRBD1,TRBJ2-3,TGTGCCAGCAGTACAGGGGGAACAGATACGCAGTATTTT,CASSTGGTDTQYF
-,TRBV27,-,TRBJ1-4,TGTGCCAGCAGCCGACAGTTGGGGCAAGCTAATGAAAAACTGTTTTTT,CASSRQLGQANEKLFF
-,TRBV6-1,TRBD1,TRBJ1-2,TGTGCCAGCAGTAAATATGGGACAGACTATGGCTACACCTTC,CASSKYGTDYGYTF
-,TRBV27,TRBD2,TRBJ2-7,TGTGCCAGCAGACTAGGGGTAGCGGGGGCCGTCTACGAGCAGTACTTC,CASRLGVAGAVYEQYF
-,TRBV19,-,TRBJ1-4,TGTGCCAGTAGTCCCGGCCTCGGGGGTGAAAAACTGTTTTTT,CASSPGLGGEKLFF
-,TRBV30,TRBD2,TRBJ2-1,TGTGCCGGGGCTAAAGCGGGAGTTGGAGATGAGCAGTTCTTC,CAGAKAGVGDEQFF
-,TRBV27,TRBD2,TRBJ2-3,TGTGCCAGCAGTTCCCCGGGAGGGCACACAGATACGCAGTATTTT,CASSSPGGHTDTQYF
-,TRBV6-5,-,TRBJ1-5,TGTGCCAGCACCTCAGGGGAGCAGCCCCAGCATTTT,CASTSGEQPQHF
-,TRBV5-5,TRBD1,TRBJ2-6,TGTGCCACGGACAGGGGACTCTCTGGGGCCAACGTCCTGACTTTC,CATDRGLSGANVLTF
-,TRBV29-1,TRBD1,TRBJ2-3,TGCAGCGTTGACCCTGAGGACAGGATGGGAGATACGCAGTATTTT,CSVDPEDRMGDTQYF
-,TRBV5-6,-,TRBJ1-1,TGTGCCAGCAGCTTACAGGTCATGAACACTGAAGCTTTCTTT,CASSLQVMNTEAFF
few,TRBV6-5,-,TRBJ1-1,TGTGCCAGCAGATACAGACACGGTGGTGGGACTGAAGCTTTCTTT,CASRYRHGGGTEAFF
-,TRBV7-3,-,TRBJ2-7,TGTGCCAGCAGCCCCCTCGTTAATTCCTACGAGCAGTACTTC,CASSPLVNSYEQYF
-,TRBV4-3,TRBD1,TRBJ1-1,TGCGCCAGCAGCCCGGGGGCCGGGACAGCGAACACTGAAGCTTTCTTT,CASSPGAGTANTEAFF
-,TRBV7-2,-,TRBJ2-7,TGTGCCAGCAGCTTAACAACCTACGAGCAGTACTTC,CASSLTTYEQYF
once,TRBV10-3,-,TRBJ1-2,TGTGCCATCAGTGAGTACAGAGCTAACTATGGCTACACCTTC,CAISEYRANYGYTF
-,TRBV5-1,TRBD1,TRBJ1-5,TGCGCCAGCAGCTTACAGGGGGCCTGGAATCAGCCCCAGCATTTT,CASSLQGAWNQPQHF
-,TRBV19,-,TRBJ2-7,TGTGCCAGTAGTATGGTGCTAGCGCACGAGCAGTACTTC,CASSMVLAHEQYF
-,TRBV6-5,-,TRBJ2-3,TGTGCCAGCAGTTACTCGCGGTGGGGAGCGGTAGATACGCAGTATTTT,CASSYSRWGAVDTQYF
-,TRBV29-1,-,TRBJ2-7,TGCAGCGTTGAGCTCGGGACATGGTGGGGAGAGCAGTACTTC,CSVELGTWWGEQYF
-,TRBV11-2,TRBD2,TRBJ2-7,TGTGCCAGCAGCTTAGATCCCGGGAGGGCCAACGAGCAGTACTTC,CASSLDPGRANEQYF
-,TRBV27,-,TRBJ2-7,TGTGCCAGCAGTCCCATAGGCGGGAAGGTCTACGAGCAGTACTTC,CASSPIGGKVYEQYF
-,TRBV20-1,-,TRBJ1-1,TGCAGTGCTCCGGGTGGCACTGAAGCTTTCTTT,CSAPGGTEAFF
-,TRBV5-1,-,TRBJ2-4,TGCGCCAGCAGCTTGGACTTCTCTATAGGGGCTAACATTCAGTACTTC,CASSLDFSIGANIQYF
-,TRBV30,-,TRBJ2-1,TGTGCCTGGAGTGTCTCTAGCAGGCCCAATGAGCAGTTCTTC,CAWSVSSRPNEQFF
-,TRBV7-7,TRBD2,TRBJ2-1,TGTGCTAGCAGCTCGAGCGGGGGAGGGTACAATGAGCAGTTCTTC,CASSSSGGGYNEQFF
once,TRBV7-2,TRBD2,TRBJ2-7,TGTGCCAGCAGCTTAGGGCGAGCGGGAGTGGGGTACGAGCAGTACTTC,CASSLGRAGVGYEQYF
-,TRBV10-3,-,TRBJ2-1,TGTGCCATCGGGGGTCGCCTAGCGACTAATGAGCAGTTCTTC,CAIGGRLATNEQFF
-,TRBV5-1,-,TRBJ1-2,TGCGCCAGCAGCTTGTCGGGACTCTACACCTTC,CASSLSGLYTF
-,TRBV28,TRBD1,TRBJ1-2,TGTGCCAGCAGTCCAACCGGGACAGGGGGCGCTGGGGGAGGCTACACCTTC,CASSPTGTGGAGGGYTF
-,TRBV10-3,TRBD1,TRBJ2-7,TGTGCCATCAGTGAGTCGTGGACAGGGGCCTACGAGCAGTACTTC,CAISESWTGAYEQYF
-,TRBV19,TRBD1,TRBJ1-2,TGTGCCAGTAGTGAAGACAGGGGGCTAAGCTATGGCTACACCTTC,CASSEDRGLSYGYTF
-,TRBV21-1,-,TRBJ2-6,TGTGCCAGCAGCAAAGGACAGGTCCTCAACTCTGGGGCCAACGTCCTGACTTTC,CASSKGQVLNSGANVLTF
-,TRBV5-4,TRBD2,TRBJ2-3,TGTGCCAGCAGCCAAATCGGACTAGGAGTAGATACGCAGTATTTT,CASSQIGLGVDTQYF
-,TRBV29-1,-,TRBJ2-1,TGCAGCGTTGAAGGCGGAGCGCGTGACTACAATGAGCAGTTCTTC,CSVEGGARDYNEQFF
-,TRBV5-8,-,TRBJ1-1,TGTGCCAGCAGCTTGGTCCAGGCTCCTTCGCTTGAAGCTTTCTTT,CASSLVQAPSLEAFF
-,TRBV7-6,-,TRBJ2-7,TGTGCCAGCAGCCCCCAACTGACAGTATACGAGCAGTACTTC,CASSPQLTVYEQYF
-,TRBV10-1,TRBD1,TRBJ2-7,TGCGCCAGCAGTGACCGACAGGGAGCCTACGAGCAGTACTTC,CASSDRQGAYEQYF